This entry concerns a single T cell receptor (beta chain). Original processing methods: Estimated nucleated cell counts came from reference gene primer amplification. Clones were read by immunoSEQ multiplex PCR, and TCRdb kept only the in-frame ones, dropping some. Clonal size and the V and J genes are those of that table, whereas D and trimming came from the DNA. The sample has some 460,000 clones; more than 85% are singletons. The data were taken from a study of blood T cell repertoires in COVID-19. Background on the study: Samples came from the United States, Italy and Spain, spanning acute and convalescent COVID-19. PBMCs, B-cell-depleted T cells, or T cells provided the cDNA or gDNA that made up the material.

Germline V gene lookup returns CDR1 LGHDT and CDR2 YNNKEL (reference sequence). The CDR3 length is 15 residues. With 5 bases removed from V and 3 bases from J, the gap between germline ends came to 13 bases. The chain recombines TRBV3-1 (or the pseudogene TRBV3-2) with TRBJ2-2; D not resolved. Specimen: peripheral blood. The TCR was taken from a woman between 25 and 40 years old with acute or convalescent COVID-19. The CDR3 loop reads CASSEMGKYTGELFF. DNA for the CDR3: TGTGCCAGCAGCGAAATGGGCAAGTACACCGGGGAGCTGTTTTTT.